The 21 T cell receptor beta chains below were found in one sample sequenced in a study of T cell changes during pregnancy in multiple sclerosis. Only in-frame clones appear in the TCRdb table, and some are missing; sequencing was by immunoSEQ multiplex PCR. Here the sample spans under 85,000 clones, roughly nine tenths being singletons. The sequencing used CD4+ T cells from peripheral blood mononuclear cells, collected in the third trimester of pregnancy. The receptors here all came from a female donor in good health, enrolled as a control in a pregnancy study.

With respect to this clone: The junction departs from germline at one end; a sequencing error may be responsible. The chain employs TRBV7-9 and TRBJ2-7; a weak D match, TRBD1 (6 bases). This CDR3 comprises 12 residues. Germline lookup yields CDR1 SEHNR and CDR2 FQNEAQ (reference sequence). In DNA form, the CDR3 reads TGTGCCAGCAGCTTAGACGGCAAGGGGGTGAGATTC. Residues: CASSLDGKGVRF.

J is TRBJ1-2 and V is TRBV19, with TRBD1 matching over 9 bases. J gave up 3 bases and V 6 bases, and 11 bases lay outside the gene matches. Germline V gives CDR1 LNHDA, CDR2 SQIVND (reference sequence). CDR3 length equals 16 residues. CDR3 loop: CASRQGQGSVHYGYTF. CDR3 nucleotide sequence: TGTGCCAGTAGGCAAGGACAGGGGAGTGTGCACTATGGCTACACCTTC.

The chain joins TRBV15 to TRBJ2-3, with a tentative D call TRBD2 (6 bases). Trimming shortened V by 0 bases and J by 3 bases, and 13 bases separated the two germline ends. Germline V lookup: CDR1 LNHNV, CDR2 YYDKDF (reference sequence). CDR3 length: 16 amino acids. CDR3 DNA sequence: TGTGCCACCAGCAGAGATTTGGCGGGGATTACAGATACGCAGTATTTT. This sequence encodes CATSRDLAGITDTQYF.

The V and J genes are TRBV30 and TRBJ1-2, with TRBD1 matching 8 bases. Germline CDR1 is GTSNPN and CDR2 is SVGIG (reference sequence). V lost 1 base, J lost 8 bases, and 12 bases stayed unmatched. The CDR3 has 15 amino acids. The CDR3 DNA reads as TGTGCCTGGAGTGGAGAGACAGGGGCCGGGGGGGGCTACACCTTC. As protein: CAWSGETGAGGGYTF. The whole variable domain, filled in from reference TRBV30 and TRBJ1-2, reads SQTIHQWPATLVQPVGSPLSLECTVEGTSNPNLYWYRQAAGRGLQLLFYSVGIGQISSEVPQNLSASRPQDRQFILSSKKLLLSDSGFYLCAWSGETGAGGGYTFGSGTRLTVV.

The chain carries TRBV7-2 and TRBJ2-1; 7 bases agree with TRBD2. The CDR3 is 16 residues long. Trimming took 5 bases from V and 4 from J; bases not matched to a gene: 11. The germline CDR1 and CDR2 sequences are SGHTA and FQGNSA. CDR3 sequence (DNA): TGTGCCAGCAGCGCCCCCGGCCTAGCGGATTACAATGAGCAGTTCTTC. Amino acid sequence: CASSAPGLADYNEQFF.

This chain links TRBV19 with TRBJ1-5, with a weak D call TRBD1 (5 bases). Germline loops: CDR1 LNHDA, CDR2 SQIVND (reference sequence). This CDR3 contains 15 residues. Trimming shortened V by 6 bases and J by 6 bases, and 18 bases separated the two germline ends. Here the CDR3 DNA reads TGTGCCAGTAGGTATGGCCAGGGTGTGAGTCAGCCCCAGCATTTT. This gives the protein CASRYGQGVSQPQHF.

This chain uses TRBV9 with TRBJ1-1, with TRBD1 matching 9 bases. The germline CDR1 and CDR2 sequences are SGDLS and YYNGEE. The CDR3 length is 16 residues. V gave up 7 bases and J gave up 2 bases; unmatched junction bases: 12. DNA of the CDR3: TGTGCCAGCCGAGCAGAAAGGACAGGGGCTAACACTGAAGCTTTCTTT. Amino acids: CASRAERTGANTEAFF.

The V and J genes are TRBV5-6 and TRBJ1-2; 11 nucleotides agree with TRBD1. J was trimmed by 7 bases and V by 2 bases; bases with no gene match: 7. Germline CDR1 is SGHDT and CDR2 is YYEEEE. The CDR3 covers 15 residues. The CDR3 region has the DNA TGTGCCAGCAGCTTTTTGGACAGGGGGCCGGGTGGCTACACCTTC. It translates to CASSFLDRGPGGYTF.

The chain couples TRBV11-3 to TRBJ2-5; D call uncertain. CDR3 length: 12 amino acids. V was trimmed by 4 bases and J by 0 bases, leaving 3 bases between them. Germline CDR1 reads SGHNT; CDR2 reads YENEEA. CDR3 sequence: CASSSYQETQYF. The CDR3 bases are TGTGCCAGCAGCTCGTACCAAGAGACCCAGTACTTC.

The chain combines TRBV7-9 with TRBJ2-5, with 9 positions matching TRBD1. Germline CDR1 SEHNR, CDR2 FQNEAQ (reference sequence). The CDR3 loop spans 15 amino acids. Unmatched junction bases numbered 7, after V lost 3 bases and J lost 5 bases. This CDR3 is CASSLGQGPLETQYF. CDR3 in DNA: TGTGCCAGCAGCTTGGGACAGGGCCCCTTGGAGACCCAGTACTTC. Variable domain in full (rest from reference TRBV7-9 and TRBJ2-5): DTGVSQNPRHKITKRGQNVTFRCDPISEHNRLYWYRQTLGQGPEFLTYFQNEAQLEKSRLLSDRFSAERPKGSFSTLEIQRTEQGDSAMYLCASSLGQGPLETQYFGPGTRLLVL.

The chain links TRBV29-1 to TRBJ2-7; maybe TRBD1 (6 bases). The length of the CDR3 is 12 residues. Germline loops: CDR1 SQVTM, CDR2 ANQGSEA. V lost 7 bases and J 1 base, leaving 11 bases between the germline ends. CDR3 coding DNA: TGCAGCGCTACGGGACAATCCTACGAGCAGTACTTC. It codes for CSATGQSYEQYF.

This chain connects TRBV5-6 to TRBJ2-7, with D perhaps matching TRBD2 (6 bases). This CDR3 is built from 13 residues. Germline-derived CDR1 and CDR2 are SGHDT and YYEEEE. V lost 1 base and J lost 5, with 10 bases in between. This chain's CDR3 is CASSLIGEDEQYF. The CDR3 bases are TGTGCCAGCAGCTTGATCGGGGAGGACGAGCAGTACTTC.

The chain carries TRBV6-5 and TRBJ2-7; the D is unclear. V lost 6 bases to trimming and J lost 3 bases, with 18 bases between them. This CDR3 comprises 15 residues. The germline V gene has CDR1 MNHEY and CDR2 SVGAGI. The CDR3 nucleotides read TGTGCCAGCAGAACAGACCCAGTAAGAAGCTACGAGCAGTACTTC. This encodes CASRTDPVRSYEQYF.

This chain uses TRBV7-2 with TRBJ1-6; D gene unclear. Trimming removed 1 base from V and 8 bases from J, with 18 bases in between. CDR3 size: 17 residues. Germline V CDR1 and CDR2: SGHTA, FQGNSA. The CDR3 protein is CASSLGRRGSMDSPLHF. As DNA, the CDR3 is TGTGCCAGCAGCTTAGGACGACGAGGGTCCATGGATTCACCCCTCCACTTT.

The V and J genes are TRBV6-5 and TRBJ2-1; 8 bases align to TRBD1. The J segment lost 3 bases and the V segment lost 9 bases, leaving 10 bases of the junction unmatched. The CDR3 spans 15 residues. CDR1 and CDR2 (germline): MNHEY, SVGAGI. The CDR3 reads CASRTGSLFYNEQFF. Here the CDR3 DNA reads TGTGCCAGTAGGACAGGGTCCCTATTCTACAATGAGCAGTTCTTC.

The chain joins TRBV5-1 to TRBJ2-2; D perhaps matches TRBD1 (5 bases). V was pared by 4 bases and J by 1 base, with 8 bases between. Germline V gene sequence: CDR1 SGHRS, CDR2 YFSETQ. The length of the CDR3 is 14 residues. This CDR3 reads CASSPQGNTGELFF. CDR3 nucleotide sequence: TGCGCCAGCAGCCCCCAGGGGAACACCGGGGAGCTGTTTTTT.

The chain joins TRBV6-6 to TRBJ2-7; TRBD2 aligns across 7 bases. The ends lost 1 base at V and 1 base at J; junction bases unmatched: 4. This CDR3 contains 15 residues. Per germline, CDR1 MNHNY and CDR2 SVGAGI (reference sequence). CDR3 bases: TGTGCCAGCAGTTACTGGGAGGGCTCATCCTACGAGCAGTACTTC. Its translation: CASSYWEGSSYEQYF.

This clone was seen once. V and J are TRBV9 and TRBJ2-2, with 7 nucleotides matching TRBD1. Germline V gene data show CDR1 as SGDLS and CDR2 as YYNGEE. The V gene end was trimmed by 4 bases and the J gene end by 2 bases; junction bases not matched to a gene: 11. The CDR3 has 17 amino acids. The CDR3 reads CASSPRTGTVNTGELFF. The CDR3 nucleotides are TGTGCCAGCAGCCCCCGAACCGGGACAGTTAACACCGGGGAGCTGTTTTTT.

For the CDR3, the DNA is TGTGCCAGTGGAACGGGGGGGAACACTGAAGCTTTCTTT. The encoded protein is CASGTGGNTEAFF. This chain joins TRBV19 and TRBJ1-1, with D possibly being TRBD1 (5 bases). The CDR3 sequence is 13 residues long. V was trimmed by 8 bases and J by 1 base, leaving 11 bases between them. Germline assignment: CDR1 LNHDA and CDR2 SQIVND (reference sequence).

This chain joins TRBV6-5 and TRBJ1-5, with D possibly being TRBD1 (5 bases). Trimming stripped 0 bases from V and 6 bases from J, with 15 bases between. The CDR3 covers 16 residues. The V gene's germline CDR1 is MNHEY and CDR2 SVGAGI. Here the CDR3 reads CASSYSGTGVSQPQHF. The CDR3 coding sequence is TGTGCCAGCAGTTACTCGGGTACGGGGGTTAGTCAGCCCCAGCATTTT.

This clone was seen just once. This rearrangement joins TRBV7-6 to TRBJ1-5; TRBD1 aligns across 7 bases. Germline values: CDR1 SGHVS, CDR2 FNYEAQ. With 5 bases clipped from V and 1 base from J, the junction kept 14 bases outside the gene matches. This CDR3 is built from 18 residues. CDR3 in amino acids: CASSLHPPKGASNQPQHF. The CDR3 DNA sequence: TGTGCCAGCAGCCTCCACCCCCCTAAGGGGGCGAGCAATCAGCCCCAGCATTTT. The full variable domain, in which reference TRBV7-6 and TRBJ1-5 provide the parts outside the CDR3, is GAGVSQSPRYKVTKRGQDVALRCDPISGHVSLYWYRQALGQGPEFLTYFNYEAQQDKSGLPNDRFSAERPEGSISTLTIQRTEQRDSAMYRCASSLHPPKGASNQPQHFGDGTRLSIL.